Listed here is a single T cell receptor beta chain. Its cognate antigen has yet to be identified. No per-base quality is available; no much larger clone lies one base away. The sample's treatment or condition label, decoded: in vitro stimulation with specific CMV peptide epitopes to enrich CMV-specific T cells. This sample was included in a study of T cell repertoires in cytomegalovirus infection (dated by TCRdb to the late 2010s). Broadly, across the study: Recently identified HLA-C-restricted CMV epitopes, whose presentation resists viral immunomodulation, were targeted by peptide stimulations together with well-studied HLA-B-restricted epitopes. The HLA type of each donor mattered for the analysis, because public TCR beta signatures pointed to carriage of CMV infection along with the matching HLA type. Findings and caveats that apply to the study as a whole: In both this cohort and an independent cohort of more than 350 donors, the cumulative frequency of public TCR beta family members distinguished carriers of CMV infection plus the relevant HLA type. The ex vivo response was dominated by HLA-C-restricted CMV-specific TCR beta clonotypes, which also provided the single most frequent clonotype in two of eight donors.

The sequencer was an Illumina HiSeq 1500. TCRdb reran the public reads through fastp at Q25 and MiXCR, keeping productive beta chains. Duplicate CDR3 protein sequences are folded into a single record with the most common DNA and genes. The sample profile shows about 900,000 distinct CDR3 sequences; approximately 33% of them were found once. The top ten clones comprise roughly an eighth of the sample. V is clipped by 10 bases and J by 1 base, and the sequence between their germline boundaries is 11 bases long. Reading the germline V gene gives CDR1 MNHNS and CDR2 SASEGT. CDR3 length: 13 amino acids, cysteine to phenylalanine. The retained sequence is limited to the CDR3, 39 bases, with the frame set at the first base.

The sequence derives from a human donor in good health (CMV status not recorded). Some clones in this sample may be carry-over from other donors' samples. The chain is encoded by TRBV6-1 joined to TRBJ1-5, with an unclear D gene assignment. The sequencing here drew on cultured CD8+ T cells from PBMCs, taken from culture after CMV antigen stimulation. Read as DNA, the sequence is TGTGCCATAAATCCTAACAGCAATCAGCCCCAGCATTTT. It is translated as CAINPNSNQPQHF.